The source of this T cell receptor (beta chain) is a study of CXCR3-negative and CXCR3-positive naive CD8 T cells. In the study overall: TRB reads totalled about 140 million, about 1.5 +/- 0.3 million per library.

The method, 5' RACE with UMI labels, was used to prepare the TRB cDNA libraries. After re-calling the 5' RACE reads, TCRdb lists one entry per CDR3 protein, DNA absent. This table lists some 85,000 distinct CDR3 sequences. The V gene's germline CDR1 is LGHNA and CDR2 YSLEER. CDR3 length: 13 amino acids. Study conclusions and caveats: CXCR3-positive naive cells carried more hydrophobic TRB CDR3s than CXCR3-negative naive cells did. The study found that naive CXCR3-negative and CXCR3-positive cells shared TRBV-TRBJ usage, while memory cells differed.

To note about this clonotype: Its antigen is as yet unknown.

This rearrangement joins TRBV4-3 to TRBJ1-1; the D call from TCRdb, TRBD1, cannot be confirmed without DNA. Sequencing input: naive CXCR3+ CD8+ T cells from blood. The subset denotes: CD45RO-CCR7+CD27+CD95- naive CD8+ T cells expressing CXCR3 (TNR3+). The TCR comes from a human donor in good health. Some clones in this sample may be carry-over from other donors' samples. CDR3 sequence reads: CASSPRVAPEAFF.